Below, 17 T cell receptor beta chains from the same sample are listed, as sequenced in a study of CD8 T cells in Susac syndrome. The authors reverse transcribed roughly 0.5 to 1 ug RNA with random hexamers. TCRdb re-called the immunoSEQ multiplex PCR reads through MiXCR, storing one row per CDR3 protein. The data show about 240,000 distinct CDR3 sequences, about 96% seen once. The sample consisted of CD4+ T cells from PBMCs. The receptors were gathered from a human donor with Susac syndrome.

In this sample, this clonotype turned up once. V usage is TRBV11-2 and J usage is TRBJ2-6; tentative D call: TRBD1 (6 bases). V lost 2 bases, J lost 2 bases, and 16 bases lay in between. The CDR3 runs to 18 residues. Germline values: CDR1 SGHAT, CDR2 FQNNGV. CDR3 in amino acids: CASSLIQGMSAGANVLTF. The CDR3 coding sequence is TGTGCCAGCAGCTTAATACAGGGAATGTCGGCTGGGGCCAACGTCCTGACTTTC.

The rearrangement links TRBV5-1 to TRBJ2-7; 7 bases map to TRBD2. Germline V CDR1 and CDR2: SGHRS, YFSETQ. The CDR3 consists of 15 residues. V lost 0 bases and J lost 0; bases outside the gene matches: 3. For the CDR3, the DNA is TGCGCCAGCAGCTTGGAAGCGGGAAGCTCCTACGAGCAGTACTTC. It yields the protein CASSLEAGSSYEQYF.

The CDR3 loop is CASSLTTGGGDEQYF. The CDR3 region has the DNA TGTGCCAGCAGCTTGACAACAGGCGGGGGTGACGAGCAGTACTTC. V gene TRBV5-4 combines with J gene TRBJ2-7; TRBD2 aligns across 7 bases. After removal of 1 base from V and 5 bases from J, the junction contained 9 bases not matched to a gene. CDR1 is SGHNT, CDR2 YYREEE, per germline (reference sequence). The CDR3 extends over 15 amino acids. Full variable domain (remainder filled in from reference TRBV5-4 and TRBJ2-7): ETGVTQSPTHLIKTRGQQVTLRCSSQSGHNTVSWYQQALGQGPQFIFQYYREEENGRGNFPPRFSGLQFPNYSSELNVNALELDDSALYLCASSLTTGGGDEQYFGPGTRLTVT.

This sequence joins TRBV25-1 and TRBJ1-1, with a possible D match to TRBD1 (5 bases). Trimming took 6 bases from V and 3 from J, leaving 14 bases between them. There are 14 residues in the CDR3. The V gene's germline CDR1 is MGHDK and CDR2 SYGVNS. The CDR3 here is CASSPRGTYTEAFF. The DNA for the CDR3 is TGTGCCAGCAGCCCCAGAGGGACTTACACTGAAGCTTTCTTT.

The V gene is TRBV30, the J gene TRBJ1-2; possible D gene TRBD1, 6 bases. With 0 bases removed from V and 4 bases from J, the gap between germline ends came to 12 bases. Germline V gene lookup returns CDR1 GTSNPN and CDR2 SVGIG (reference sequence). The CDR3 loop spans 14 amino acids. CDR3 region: CAWSVGGAAYGYTF. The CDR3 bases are TGTGCCTGGAGTGTCGGGGGCGCTGCCTATGGCTACACCTTC.

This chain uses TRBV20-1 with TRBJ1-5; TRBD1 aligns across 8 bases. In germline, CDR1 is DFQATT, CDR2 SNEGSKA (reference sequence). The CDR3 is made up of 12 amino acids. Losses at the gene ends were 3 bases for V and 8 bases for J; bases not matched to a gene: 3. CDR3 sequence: CSAREDREPQHF. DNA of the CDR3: TGCAGTGCTAGGGAGGACAGGGAGCCCCAGCATTTT.

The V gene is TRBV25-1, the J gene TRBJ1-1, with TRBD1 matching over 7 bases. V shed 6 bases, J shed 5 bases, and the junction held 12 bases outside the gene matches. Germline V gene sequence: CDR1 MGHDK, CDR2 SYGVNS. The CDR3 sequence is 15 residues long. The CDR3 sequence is CASRDWGTARTEAFF. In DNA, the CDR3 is TGTGCCAGCAGAGATTGGGGGACAGCGAGGACTGAAGCTTTCTTT.

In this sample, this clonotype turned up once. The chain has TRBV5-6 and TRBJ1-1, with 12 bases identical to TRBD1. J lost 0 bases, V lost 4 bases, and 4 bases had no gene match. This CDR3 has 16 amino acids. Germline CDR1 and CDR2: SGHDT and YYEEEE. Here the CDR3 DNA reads TGTGCCAGCAGCGGGGACAGGGGGCTGATGAACACTGAAGCTTTCTTT. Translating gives CASSGDRGLMNTEAFF.

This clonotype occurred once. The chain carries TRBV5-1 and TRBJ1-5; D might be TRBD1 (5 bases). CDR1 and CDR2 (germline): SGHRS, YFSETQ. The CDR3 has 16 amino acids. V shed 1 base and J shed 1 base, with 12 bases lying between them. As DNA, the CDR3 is TGCGCCAGCAGCTTGTCGGGGGACCACAGCAATCAGCCCCAGCATTTT. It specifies CASSLSGDHSNQPQHF. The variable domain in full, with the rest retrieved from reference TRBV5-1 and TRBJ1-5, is KAGVTQTPRYLIKTRGQQVTLSCSPISGHRSVSWYQQTPGQGLQFLFEYFSETQRNKGNFPGRFSGRQFSNSRSEMNVSTLELGDSALYLCASSLSGDHSNQPQHFGDGTRLSIL.

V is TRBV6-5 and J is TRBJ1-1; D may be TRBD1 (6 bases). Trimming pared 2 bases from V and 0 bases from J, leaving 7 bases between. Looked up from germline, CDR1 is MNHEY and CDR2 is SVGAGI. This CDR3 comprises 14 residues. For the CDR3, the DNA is TGTGCCAGCAGTTACCAGGGGCTGAACACTGAAGCTTTCTTT. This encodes CASSYQGLNTEAFF.

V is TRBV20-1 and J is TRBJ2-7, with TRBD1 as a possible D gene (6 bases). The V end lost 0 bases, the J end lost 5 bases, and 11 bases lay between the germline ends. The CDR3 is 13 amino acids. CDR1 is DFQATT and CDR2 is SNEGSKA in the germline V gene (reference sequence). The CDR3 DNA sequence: TGCAGTGCTAGAGAGGGGGCCAGGAACGAGCAGTACTTC. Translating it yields CSAREGARNEQYF.

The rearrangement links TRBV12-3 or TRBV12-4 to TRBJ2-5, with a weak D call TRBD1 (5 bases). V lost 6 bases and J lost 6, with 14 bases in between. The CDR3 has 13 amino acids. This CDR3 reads CASRLQGRKTQYF. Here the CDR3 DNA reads TGTGCCAGCAGACTGCAGGGTAGGAAGACCCAGTACTTC.

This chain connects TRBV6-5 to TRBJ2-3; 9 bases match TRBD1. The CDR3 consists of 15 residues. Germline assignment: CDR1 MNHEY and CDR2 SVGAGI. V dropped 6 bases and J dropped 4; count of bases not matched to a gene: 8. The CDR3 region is CASRGGQGTADTQYF. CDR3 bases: TGTGCCAGCAGAGGAGGACAGGGGACGGCAGATACGCAGTATTTT.

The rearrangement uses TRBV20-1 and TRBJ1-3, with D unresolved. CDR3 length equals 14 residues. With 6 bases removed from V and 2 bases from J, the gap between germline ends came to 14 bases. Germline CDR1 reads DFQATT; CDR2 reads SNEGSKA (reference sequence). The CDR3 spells CSAHGPETGNTIYF. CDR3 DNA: TGCAGTGCCCACGGCCCCGAAACTGGAAACACCATATATTTT.

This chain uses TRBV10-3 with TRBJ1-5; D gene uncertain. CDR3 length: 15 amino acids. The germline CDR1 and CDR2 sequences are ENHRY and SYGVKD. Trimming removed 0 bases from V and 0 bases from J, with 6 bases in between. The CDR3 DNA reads TGTGCCATCAGTGAGTCTCCGAATAGCAATCAGCCCCAGCATTTT. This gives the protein CAISESPNSNQPQHF.

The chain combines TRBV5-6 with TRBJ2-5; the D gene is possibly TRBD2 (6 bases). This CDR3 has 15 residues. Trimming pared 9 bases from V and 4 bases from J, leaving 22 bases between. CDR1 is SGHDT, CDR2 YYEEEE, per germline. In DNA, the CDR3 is TGTGCCACCCGGAGATGGGGTGGGCGGGGAGAGACCCAGTACTTC. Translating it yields CATRRWGGRGETQYF. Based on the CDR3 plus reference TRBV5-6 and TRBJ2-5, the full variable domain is DAGVTQSPTHLIKTRGQQVTLRCSPKSGHDTVSWYQQALGQGPQFIFQYYEEEERQRGNFPDRFSGHQFPNYSSELNVNALLLGDSALYLCATRRWGGRGETQYFGPGTRLLVL.

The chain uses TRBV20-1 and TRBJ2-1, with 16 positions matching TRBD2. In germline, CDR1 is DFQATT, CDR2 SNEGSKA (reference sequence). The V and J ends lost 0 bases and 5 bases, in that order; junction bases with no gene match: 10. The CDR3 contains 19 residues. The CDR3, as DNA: TGCAGTGCTAGAGAGGGACTAGCGGGAGGGCCGCGGAGGCACAATGAGCAGTTCTTC. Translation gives CSAREGLAGGPRRHNEQFF.